This record concerns one TCR beta chain sequence. The sample originates from a study of T cell responses to AZD1222 COVID-19 vaccine. TCRdb's table, derived via immunoSEQ multiplex PCR, lists solely in-frame clones and lacks some. The profile covers 140,000 to 150,000 clones, with roughly 86% appearing a single time and around 5% taken by the ten largest. V lost 1 base to trimming and J lost 0 bases, with 14 bases between them. Germline V gene lookup returns CDR1 SGHRS and CDR2 YFSETQ. This CDR3 spans 17 amino acids. This chain connects TRBV5-1 to TRBJ2-1; D is perhaps TRBD2 (6 bases). The clonotype comes from an adult who received the MenACWY meningococcal vaccine as a control. The starting material was peripheral blood, obtained 28 days after the second dose of the MenACWY control vaccine. CDR3 nucleotides: TGCGCCAGCAGCTTGAACCAGCACGGGAGCTCCTACAATGAGCAGTTCTTC. Its translation is CASSLNQHGSSYNEQFF. The whole variable domain, filled in from reference TRBV5-1 and TRBJ2-1, reads KAGVTQTPRYLIKTRGQQVTLSCSPISGHRSVSWYQQTPGQGLQFLFEYFSETQRNKGNFPGRFSGRQFSNSRSEMNVSTLELGDSALYLCASSLNQHGSSYNEQFFGPGTRLTVL.